This T cell receptor beta chain was found in a study of OX40 agonist ivuxolimab in advanced cancers. About the study: Six ivuxolimab dose levels, 0.01 to 10 mg/kg, were given intravenously every 2 weeks. Age averaged approximately 60 years (range 23 to 79), and 70% to 85% were male. Study observations and caveats: Several nonresponders also turned out to have low normalized T-cell clonal expansion. CD8+ T cells (on average) carried more expanded clones than CD4+ T cells.

The trim removed 4 bases at V and 9 bases at J, leaving 12 bases unmatched. This CDR3 spans 15 amino acids. The germline V gene has CDR1 SGHRS and CDR2 YFSETQ. Assay used: immunoSEQ multiplex PCR; TCRdb lists only in-frame clones, some missing. The repertoire consists of some 71,000 clones, with just over 85% occurring once and the leading ten covering approximately 3%. Worth noting for this clone: Its antigen is still unknown.

The V call is TRBV5-1, the J call TRBJ2-1; 8 bases are a match to TRBD1. The source is an adult with an advanced solid tumor such as melanoma, head and neck, liver or kidney cancer. Sequenced material: CD4+ or CD8+ T cells sorted from blood, taken in a trial of the OX40 agonist ivuxolimab. The CDR3 bases are TGCGCCAGCAGCGATGATGGACAGGGCGAGGCTGAGCAGTTCTTC. Translated, it gives CASSDDGQGEAEQFF.